A selection of T cell receptor beta chains follows, all from one sample in a study of cytomegalovirus exposure and HLA in healthy donors. Repertoires were generated with immunoSEQ multiplex PCR, while TCRdb's copy carries only in-frame clones and drops some. The sample consists of about 200,000 clones, 65% to 80% of them appearing once. The specimen was PBMCs. These receptors all stem from a man aged 35-49 years in good health and CMV-seronegative. CDR3s leave out the opening cysteine and the closing phenylalanine or tryptophan. Fields, in order: CDR3 protein, J gene, V gene.

CDR3aa: ASRVQGASNQPQH; j_gene: TRBJ1-5; v_gene: TRBV19
CDR3aa: ASTWEGGNYGYT; j_gene: TRBJ1-2; v_gene: TRBV7-8
CDR3aa: ASSLGAWEKSEKLF; j_gene: TRBJ1-4; v_gene: TRBV5-1
CDR3aa: ASSPGHPNTEAF; j_gene: TRBJ1-1; v_gene: TRBV4-3
CDR3aa: ASSLVAGNTEAF; j_gene: TRBJ1-1; v_gene: TRBV27
CDR3aa: ASRGHQNTEAF; j_gene: TRBJ1-1; v_gene: TRBV28
CDR3aa: ASSPEVVADTQY; j_gene: TRBJ2-3; v_gene: TRBV18
CDR3aa: ASSETPGEDYGYT; j_gene: TRBJ1-2; v_gene: TRBV6-1
CDR3aa: ASSLAGIDTQY; j_gene: TRBJ2-3; v_gene: TRBV11-2
CDR3aa: ASRGSTDTQY; j_gene: TRBJ2-3; v_gene: TRBV19